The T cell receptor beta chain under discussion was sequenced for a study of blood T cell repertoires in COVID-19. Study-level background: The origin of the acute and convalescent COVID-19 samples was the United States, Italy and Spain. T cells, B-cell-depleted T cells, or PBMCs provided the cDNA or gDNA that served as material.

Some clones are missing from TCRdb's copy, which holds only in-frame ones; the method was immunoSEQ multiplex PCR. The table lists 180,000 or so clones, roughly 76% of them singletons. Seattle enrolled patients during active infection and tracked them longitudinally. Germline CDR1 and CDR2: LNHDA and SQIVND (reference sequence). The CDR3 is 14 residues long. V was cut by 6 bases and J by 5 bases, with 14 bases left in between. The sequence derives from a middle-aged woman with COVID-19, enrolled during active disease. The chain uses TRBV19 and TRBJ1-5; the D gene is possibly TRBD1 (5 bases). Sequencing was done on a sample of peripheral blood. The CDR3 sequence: CASRMAGIDQPQHF. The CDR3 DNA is TGTGCCAGTAGGATGGCAGGGATAGATCAGCCCCAGCATTTT.